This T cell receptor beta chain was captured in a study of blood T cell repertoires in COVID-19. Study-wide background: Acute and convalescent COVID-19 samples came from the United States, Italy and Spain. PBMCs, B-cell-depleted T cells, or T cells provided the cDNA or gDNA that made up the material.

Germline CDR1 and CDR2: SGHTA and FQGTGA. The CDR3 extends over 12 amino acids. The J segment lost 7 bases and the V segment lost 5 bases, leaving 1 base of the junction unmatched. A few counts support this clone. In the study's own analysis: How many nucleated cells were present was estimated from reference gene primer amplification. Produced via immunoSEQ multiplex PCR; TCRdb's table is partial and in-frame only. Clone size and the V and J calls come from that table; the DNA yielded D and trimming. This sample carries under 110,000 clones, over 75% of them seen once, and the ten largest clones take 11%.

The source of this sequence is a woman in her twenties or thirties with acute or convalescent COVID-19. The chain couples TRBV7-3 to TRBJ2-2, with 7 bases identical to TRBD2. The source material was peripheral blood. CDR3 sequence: CASSRGGGELFF. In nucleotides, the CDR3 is TGTGCCAGCAGCCGCGGGGGCGGGGAGCTGTTTTTT.